These 20 T cell receptor beta chains share one sample of origin, sequenced in a study of Tregs in tolerant kidney transplant recipients (dated by TCRdb to between 2017 and 2020). Libraries came from the immunoSEQ multiplex PCR assay. The clones in this table, taken by TCRdb from immuneACCESS, are in-frame only. Not every clone is retained; where verified, under half of the shortfall comes from an unresolved V gene, and the cause of the rest is unknown. This sample is represented by about 83,000 clones; roughly 98% of them were singletons. The leading ten clones occupy 0.56% of the sample. What this sample's time point label stands for: blood sample drawn before combined kidney and bone marrow transplant. The sample in question was CD4+ T cells from blood, obtained before the transplant. Every receptor here comes from a human donor who received a combined kidney and bone marrow transplant.

The V gene is TRBV5-1, the J gene TRBJ1-4; D not certain. The V and J ends lost 0 bases and 6 bases respectively, with 9 bases between them. This CDR3 spans 14 amino acids. Looked up from germline, CDR1 is SGHRS and CDR2 is YFSETQ. CDR3 coding DNA: TGCGCCAGCAGCTTGGTTTCCGGGGATGAAAAACTGTTTTTT. Amino acids: CASSLVSGDEKLFF.

In this sample, this clone turned up once. The chain couples TRBV7-8 to TRBJ2-2; 8 bases fit TRBD2. Germline V lookup: CDR1 SGHVS, CDR2 FQNEAQ. The V gene end was trimmed by 4 bases and the J gene end by 4 bases; junction bases not matched to a gene: 8. This CDR3 has 16 amino acids. DNA of the CDR3: TGTGCCAGCAGCTCACGGACTAGCCTCCCCACCGGGGAGCTGTTTTTT. Its protein product is CASSSRTSLPTGELFF.

The chain couples TRBV11-2 to TRBJ2-3, with D perhaps matching TRBD2 (5 bases). V shed 5 bases and J shed 3 bases, with 15 bases lying between them. CDR1 and CDR2 from the germline V gene are SGHAT and FQNNGV. The length of the CDR3 is 15 residues. The CDR3 DNA is TGTGCCAGCAGCCCCCTGAGGGCCCGGACAGATACGCAGTATTTT. This sequence encodes CASSPLRARTDTQYF.

This clone was detected once. V and J are TRBV7-9 and TRBJ2-3, with TRBD1 matching 10 bases. The V gene end was trimmed by 6 bases and the J gene end by 6 bases; junction bases not matched to a gene: 12. Germline CDR1 SEHNR, CDR2 FQNEAQ (reference sequence). The CDR3 sequence is 16 residues long. CDR3 in DNA: TGTGCCAGCAGTCTAACCGGGACAGGGGTTTTGGATACGCAGTATTTT. Its translation is CASSLTGTGVLDTQYF.

This chain links TRBV27 with TRBJ1-2; D gene unclear. The CDR3 covers 12 residues. Deletions cut 3 bases from V and 4 bases from J, with 6 bases between. The germline V gene encodes CDR1 MNHEY and CDR2 SMNVEV (reference sequence). CDR3 protein: CASSFGPYGYTF. CDR3 DNA: TGTGCCAGCAGTTTTGGGCCCTATGGCTACACCTTC.

The CDR3 loop reads CASGWGQGAAGELFF. The DNA of the CDR3 is TGTGCTAGTGGTTGGGGACAGGGGGCTGCCGGGGAGCTGTTTTTT. The chain combines TRBV12-5 with TRBJ2-2; the match to TRBD1 covers 12 bases. CDR3 length equals 15 residues. The germline gives CDR1 LGHNT, CDR2 FRNRAP. V lost 4 bases to trimming and J lost 6 bases; unmatched junction nucleotides: 3.

This chain connects TRBV9 to TRBJ2-1, with TRBD2 identical over 7 bases. The CDR3 loop spans 15 amino acids. Losses at the gene ends were 0 bases for V and 4 bases for J; bases not matched to a gene: 4. Germline lookup yields CDR1 SGDLS and CDR2 YYNGEE. CDR3 sequence: CASSVDAGEYNEQFF. CDR3 bases: TGTGCCAGCAGCGTAGATGCGGGAGAATACAATGAGCAGTTCTTC.

V is TRBV29-1 and J is TRBJ2-2; D might be TRBD1 (5 bases). This CDR3 spans 12 amino acids. Trimming left V 4 bases short and J 7 bases short, with 10 bases between. Germline values: CDR1 SQVTM, CDR2 ANQGSEA. CDR3 residues: CSVGRVGGELFF. In DNA, the CDR3 is TGCAGCGTTGGCAGGGTTGGCGGGGAGCTGTTTTTT.

This sequence joins TRBV5-4 and TRBJ2-7, with D maybe TRBD1 (6 bases). Per germline, CDR1 SGHNT and CDR2 YYREEE (reference sequence). This CDR3 has 15 residues. Trimming took off 0 bases at V and 13 bases at J, with 23 bases between the two ends. In DNA, the CDR3 is TGTGCCAGCAGCTTGGTGGGGGCTAGGACAGAAGAATATTACTTC. This sequence encodes CASSLVGARTEEYYF. Full variable domain (missing parts from reference TRBV5-4 and TRBJ2-7): ETGVTQSPTHLIKTRGQQVTLRCSSQSGHNTVSWYQQALGQGPQFIFQYYREEENGRGNFPPRFSGLQFPNYSSELNVNALELDDSALYLCASSLVGARTEEYYFGPGTRLTVT.

The chain has TRBV7-3 and TRBJ2-1, with D perhaps TRBD1 (6 bases). This CDR3 region has 16 residues. V lost 4 bases, J lost 4 bases, and 17 bases lay in between. The V gene's germline CDR1 is SGHTA and CDR2 FQGTGA. The CDR3 DNA is TGTGCCAGCAGCTGGGACAACAACCCCGAGTACAATGAGCAGTTCTTC. It specifies CASSWDNNPEYNEQFF.

This chain joins TRBV5-6 and TRBJ2-2, with 9 bases lining up with TRBD1. The junction had 9 bases not matched to a gene; V was cut back by 4 bases and J by 5 bases. Germline CDR1 and CDR2: SGHDT and YYEEEE. The CDR3 totals 16 residues. The CDR3 DNA follows: TGTGCCAGCAGCCCCCGACAGGGGGATTATACCGGGGAGCTGTTTTTT. Amino acids: CASSPRQGDYTGELFF.

The genes are TRBV5-5 and TRBJ2-3; 9 nucleotides line up with TRBD2. The CDR3 has 16 residues. V lost 0 bases and J lost 2; bases outside the gene matches: 4. Germline values: CDR1 SGHKS, CDR2 YYEKEE (reference sequence). The CDR3 spells CASSLGGLAYTDTQYF. In DNA form, the CDR3 reads TGTGCCAGCAGCTTGGGGGGACTAGCTTACACAGATACGCAGTATTTT.

The chain links TRBV2 to TRBJ2-5, with D hard to call. The CDR3 totals 13 residues. Trimming removed 3 bases from V and 2 bases from J, with 7 bases in between. CDR1 is SNHLY, CDR2 FYNNEI, per germline. As DNA, the CDR3 is TGTGCCAGCAGTGAGTTAGAACAAGAGACCCAGTACTTC. Its translation: CASSELEQETQYF.

The V gene is TRBV7-3, the J gene TRBJ2-3; 9 nucleotides match TRBD2. Germline assignment: CDR1 SGHTA and CDR2 FQGTGA. This CDR3 is built from 14 residues. Germline trimming cut 5 bases from V and 5 bases from J; bases unmatched to any gene: 5. CDR3 residues: CASSRSGRGDTQYF. In nucleotides, the CDR3 is TGTGCCAGCAGCCGTAGCGGGAGAGGAGATACGCAGTATTTT. Full variable domain (outside the CDR3, taken from reference TRBV7-3 and TRBJ2-3): GAGVSQTPSNKVTEKGKYVELRCDPISGHTALYWYRQSLGQGPEFLIYFQGTGAADDSGLPNDRFFAVRPEGSVSTLKIQRTERGDSAVYLCASSRSGRGDTQYFGPGTRLTVL.

The genes are TRBV21-1 and TRBJ2-7; the D segment call TRBD2 is taken from the table without a DNA check. TRBV21-1 is noted as a pseudogene. The CDR3 has 14 residues. The CDR3 DNA sequence: TGTGCCAGCAGCCCTAGCGGGAATACCTACGAGCAGTACTTC. It translates to CASSPSGNTYEQYF.

The gene calls are TRBV7-9 and TRBJ2-3; weak D call: TRBD1 (5 bases). This CDR3 has 18 amino acids. Germline V CDR1 and CDR2: SEHNR, FQNEAQ (reference sequence). Trimming stripped 5 bases from V and 2 bases from J, with 23 bases between. This CDR3 reads CASSPTLGGADTTDTQYF. The CDR3, as DNA: TGTGCCAGCAGCCCCACTTTGGGTGGGGCGGACACCACAGATACGCAGTATTTT.

The rearrangement links TRBV29-1 to TRBJ2-3; the match to TRBD1 covers 12 bases. The V gene end was trimmed by 7 bases and the J gene end by 6 bases; junction bases not matched to a gene: 8. CDR1 SQVTM and CDR2 ANQGSEA come from the germline V gene. The length of the CDR3 is 14 residues. In DNA form, the CDR3 reads TGCAGCGCGGAGGGGGGACAGGGGGCGGATACGCAGTATTTT. The encoded protein is CSAEGGQGADTQYF.

The rearrangement links TRBV29-1 to TRBJ2-2; D not certain. CDR3 length: 14 amino acids. V was pared by 3 bases and J by 3 bases, with 11 bases between. The germline V gene encodes CDR1 SQVTM and CDR2 ANQGSEA. The CDR3 protein is CSVEGQAHTGELFF. Written as DNA, the CDR3 is TGCAGCGTTGAGGGCCAGGCCCACACCGGGGAGCTGTTTTTT.

This chain uses TRBV28 with TRBJ1-2, with 8 bases matching TRBD1. CDR3 length equals 15 residues. J gave up 6 bases and V 5 bases, and 11 bases lay outside the gene matches. Germline lookup yields CDR1 MDHEN and CDR2 SYDVKM. CDR3 sequence: CASSPSPDRAHGYTF. CDR3 nucleotides: TGTGCCAGCAGTCCCTCCCCGGACAGGGCCCATGGCTACACCTTC.

This clone was seen once. The rearrangement uses TRBV10-3 and TRBJ1-2, with D uncertain. Germline CDR1 is ENHRY and CDR2 is SYGVKD. V was shortened by 4 bases and J by 4 bases, with 13 bases between the two germline ends. The CDR3 totals 14 residues. CDR3 nucleotides: TGTGCCATCAGTGGAGAACAAGAGCGCTATGGCTACACCTTC. Protein product: CAISGEQERYGYTF.